This is a list of T cell receptor beta chains from one sample in a study of T cells in Graves' hyperthyroidism and ophthalmopathy. Each CDR3 protein gets one entry after TCRdb re-called the multiplex PCR reads with MiXCR. The table has over 250,000 distinct CDR3 sequences, roughly 13% seen once; the top ten hold roughly 35%. The sample was blood. The receptors here all came from a woman between 40 and 50 years old with Graves' ophthalmopathy. The CDR3 runs from the conserved cysteine through the conserved F or W. A D gene is named only where the DNA matches it firmly. Clone size appears in some rows only: once, few, many, or a class for an expanded clone.

V gene,clone size,D gene,J gene,CDR3 DNA,CDR3 protein
TRBV3-1,.,.,TRBJ2-1,TGTGCCAGCAGCCAAGGCACCGATGAGCAGTTCTTC,CASSQGTDEQFF
TRBV7-2,many,.,TRBJ2-5,TGTGCCAGCAGCACCTACAGGTCTGAGACCCAGTACTTC,CASSTYRSETQYF
TRBV7-9,many,TRBD2,TRBJ2-1,TGTGCCAGCAGCAACCGTGAGCGGGGGTGGCACAATGAGCAGTTCTTC,CASSNRERGWHNEQFF
TRBV7-2,many,TRBD2,TRBJ2-1,TGTGCCAGCAGCTTATCTAGCGGGAGTATCAATGAGCAGTTCTTC,CASSLSSGSINEQFF
TRBV12-5,few,TRBD1,TRBJ2-5,TGTGCTAGTGGTTTGGTAACGGGTAGGGGGCAACTCCAAGAGACCCAGTACTTC,CASGLVTGRGQLQETQYF
TRBV5-1,few,.,TRBJ2-5,TGCGCCAGCAGCTCGCAGGGTGGGGACGGGACCCAGTACTTC,CASSSQGGDGTQYF
TRBV12-3/TRBV12-4,many,.,TRBJ2-1,TGTGCCAGCAGCCCTAGATGGGGCGAGCAGTTCTTC,CASSPRWGEQFF
TRBV30,many,.,TRBJ1-2,TGTGCCTGGAGCCGAGGAACAGGGCCGAGCTATGGCTACACCTTC,CAWSRGTGPSYGYTF
TRBV10-2,few,.,TRBJ2-5,TGCGCCAGCAGTGAGCCGCGCAGCCCCCTCGTAGGAACCCAGTACTTC,CASSEPRSPLVGTQYF
TRBV11-2,many,.,TRBJ2-3,TGTGCCAGCAGCTTATTGTGGGGCACAGATACGCAGTATTTT,CASSLLWGTDTQYF
TRBV28,many,.,TRBJ2-3,TGTGCCAGCGTAACGACAGATACGCAGTATTTT,CASVTTDTQYF
TRBV2,.,.,TRBJ1-6,TGTGCCAGCAGTGAACGGCGGGTCACCTATAATTCACCCCTCCACTTT,CASSERRVTYNSPLHF
TRBV2,many,.,TRBJ2-1,TGTGCCAGCACCTTTTGGGGTGAGCAGTTCTTC,CASTFWGEQFF
TRBV2,.,TRBD1,TRBJ2-6,TGTGCCACCAAGACAGGGGGCCCTCTAGAATTC,CATKTGGPLEF